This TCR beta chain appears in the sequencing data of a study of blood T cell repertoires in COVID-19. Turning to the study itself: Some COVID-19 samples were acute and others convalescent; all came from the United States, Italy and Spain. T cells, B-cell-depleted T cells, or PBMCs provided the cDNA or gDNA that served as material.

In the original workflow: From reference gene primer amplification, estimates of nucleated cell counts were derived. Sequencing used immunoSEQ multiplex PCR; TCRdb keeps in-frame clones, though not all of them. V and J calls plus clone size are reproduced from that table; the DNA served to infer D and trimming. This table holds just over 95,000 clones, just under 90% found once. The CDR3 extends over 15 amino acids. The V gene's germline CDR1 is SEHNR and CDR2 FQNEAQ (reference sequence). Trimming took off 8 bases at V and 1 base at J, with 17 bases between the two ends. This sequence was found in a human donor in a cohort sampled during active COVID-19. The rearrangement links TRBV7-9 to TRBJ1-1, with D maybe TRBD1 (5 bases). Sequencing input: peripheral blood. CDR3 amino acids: CASGTTGGRNTEAFF. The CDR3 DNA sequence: TGTGCCAGCGGAACTACAGGTGGAAGGAACACTGAAGCTTTCTTT.